One T cell receptor (beta chain) is described in this entry. This sample is part of a study of blood T cell repertoires in COVID-19. CDR3 length equals 16 residues. The J segment lost 1 base and the V segment lost 5 bases, leaving 6 bases of the junction unmatched. CDR1 MNHEY and CDR2 SMNVEV come from the germline V gene (reference sequence). Data came from immunoSEQ multiplex PCR; TCRdb stores just in-frame clones and leaves some out. This sample has approximately 120,000 clones; roughly 85% occur once, and the top ten carry 15% to 20%. Sequenced input: peripheral blood. The rearrangement joins TRBV27 to TRBJ2-1; 9 bases are a match to TRBD2. This receptor was identified in a woman aged 55 to 70 with acute or convalescent COVID-19. This CDR3 is CASSRGREASYNEQFF. CDR3 nucleotide sequence: TGTGCCAGCAGTCGCGGGAGGGAGGCATCCTACAATGAGCAGTTCTTC.